The rows below give T cell receptor beta chains drawn from one sample of a study of T-cell memory formation after mild COVID-19. TCRdb re-called the 5' RACE reads through MiXCR, storing one row per CDR3 protein. The sample lists around 340,000 distinct CDR3 sequences, under 15% seen once, with around 21% in the top ten. Sequenced: PBMCs or a T cell subset sorted from them (not recorded which). Source of these receptors: a man younger than 35 who had mild COVID-19 (a few samples of this study predate the infection). Cell type and time point are not known. Both conserved end residues are part of each CDR3. A D gene is named only where the DNA matches it firmly. Size tells how often a clone was seen (once, few, many) or the class of an expanded clone, and some rows leave it out.

abundance	v_gene	j_gene	d_gene	CDR3nt	CDR3aa
few	TRBV20-1	TRBJ2-4	TRBD1	TGCAGTGCTGCTAAGACCGGGACAGGGGTAAACATTCAGTACTTC	CSAAKTGTGVNIQYF
.	TRBV7-2	TRBJ2-3	.	TGTGCCAGCAGCTTAGTTCCGTTGTTGCCAGATACGCAGTATTTT	CASSLVPLLPDTQYF
.	TRBV5-6	TRBJ1-1	.	TGTGCCAGCAGCTTGGGTAGGACATCGAACACTGAAGCTTTCTTT	CASSLGRTSNTEAFF
.	TRBV5-1	TRBJ2-5	.	TGCGCCAGCAGCTTGCGACCGCCCCTAGGGGCCCAGTACTTC	CASSLRPPLGAQYF
few	TRBV5-1	TRBJ2-5	.	TGCGCCAGCAGCTTGGGGGTGTTGGGGCAAGAGACCCAGTACTTC	CASSLGVLGQETQYF
.	TRBV7-8	TRBJ2-1	.	TGTGCCAGCAGCGCCACCGGGTTACTGGTGAATGAGCAGTTCTTC	CASSATGLLVNEQFF
many	TRBV6-2/TRBV6-3	TRBJ2-5	.	TGTGCCAGCAGTTACTCGGGAGAGACCCAGTACTTC	CASSYSGETQYF
.	TRBV4-2	TRBJ1-2	.	TGTGCCAGCAGCCAAGAGACTTATGGCTACACCTTC	CASSQETYGYTF
few	TRBV28	TRBJ2-2	.	TGTGCCAGCAGTTTAGCGCTGGGAAACACCGGGGAGCTGTTTTTT	CASSLALGNTGELFF
few	TRBV19	TRBJ1-2	TRBD1	TGTGCCAGTAGTATAGCCGGGACAGGGGGCTATGGCTACACCTTC	CASSIAGTGGYGYTF
.	TRBV6-1	TRBJ2-4	TRBD1	TGTGCCAGCATCCTGAGACAGGGGGTGACCAAAAACATTCAGTACTTC	CASILRQGVTKNIQYF
.	TRBV7-2	TRBJ1-2	TRBD1	TGTGCCAGCAGCCTCCTCATAGGTTGGGACAGGGTCTATGGCTACACCTTC	CASSLLIGWDRVYGYTF
.	TRBV4-1	TRBJ2-5	TRBD2	TGCGCCAGCAGCCAAGACAACGGGGGGGCCTCAGAGACCCAGTACTTC	CASSQDNGGASETQYF
.	TRBV7-2	TRBJ2-5	.	TGTGCCAGCAGCCTAACTAGGGAACAAGAGACCCAGTACTTC	CASSLTREQETQYF
many	TRBV5-5	TRBJ2-6	.	TGTGCCAGCAGCCATGCCCGACTGGCAGAGGCCAACGTCCTGACTTTC	CASSHARLAEANVLTF
few	TRBV7-6	TRBJ1-2	.	TGTGCCAGCAGCTTAGAGGAAAACTATGGCTACACCTTC	CASSLEENYGYTF
few	TRBV6-1	TRBJ2-1	TRBD1	TGTGCCAGCACCAAAGGACAGGGGGCAAGCTCCTACAATGAGCAGTTCTTC	CASTKGQGASSYNEQFF
few	TRBV12-3/TRBV12-4	TRBJ2-3	TRBD2	TGTGCCAGCAGTTTGGATAGCGGGGGAGGAGATACGCAGTATTTT	CASSLDSGGGDTQYF
.	TRBV5-1	TRBJ2-3	.	TGCGCCAGCAACCCGGGGTATACAGATACGCAGTATTTT	CASNPGYTDTQYF
.	TRBV4-1	TRBJ2-7	.	TGCGCCAGCAGCCAAGATCCGGGCTCCTACGAGCAGTACTTC	CASSQDPGSYEQYF
few	TRBV7-6	TRBJ1-4	.	TGTGCCAGCAGTGAAGGGAGCAATAATGAAAAACTGTTTTTT	CASSEGSNNEKLFF
few	TRBV20-1	TRBJ1-3	TRBD1	TGCAGTGCTAGACAGGGGGCTATTGGAAACACCATATATTTT	CSARQGAIGNTIYF
few	TRBV6-2/TRBV6-3	TRBJ1-1	TRBD1	TGTGCCAGCAGTTACGATGGAGGGGGCGCGGTGGGCTTGGACACTGAAGCTTTCTTT	CASSYDGGGAVGLDTEAFF
medium-sized	TRBV11-2	TRBJ1-1	TRBD1	TGTGCCAGCAGCTCCCCAGGGGGTACGGCAAGGAACACTGAAGCTTTCTTT	CASSSPGGTARNTEAFF
.	TRBV7-3	TRBJ2-1	.	TGTGCCAGCAGCTTAACCGGCGGGACACACAATGAGCAGTTCTTC	CASSLTGGTHNEQFF
many	TRBV5-1	TRBJ2-1	.	TGCGCCAGCAGCTTGGAGCCAGGGCAGTACAATGAGCAGTTCTTC	CASSLEPGQYNEQFF
.	TRBV21-1	TRBJ2-3	.	TGTGCCAGCAGTTATAAGCGGGGGGGATACTATACGCAGTATTTT	CASSYKRGGYYTQYF
many	TRBV6-4	TRBJ2-1	.	TGTGCCAGCAGTGACTCTCCCACCGAGGGTGAGCAGTTCTTC	CASSDSPTEGEQFF
many	TRBV7-7	TRBJ2-6	.	TGTGCTAGCAGCCCGAACTCTGGGGCCAACGTCCTGACTTTC	CASSPNSGANVLTF
few	TRBV12-3/TRBV12-4	TRBJ2-7	.	TGTGCCAGCAGCCCTACGGGGGCCACCGCCTACGAGCAGTACTTC	CASSPTGATAYEQYF
.	TRBV12-3/TRBV12-4	TRBJ2-1	TRBD1	TGTGCCAGCAGGAAGACAGGGTTCGGCTACAATGAGCAGTTCTTC	CASRKTGFGYNEQFF
.	TRBV29-1	TRBJ1-2	TRBD1	TGCAGCGTTGAGGACAGGGGGAACTATGGCTACACCTTC	CSVEDRGNYGYTF
.	TRBV2	TRBJ1-6	.	TGTGCCAGCAGTGACAGACTCGTTAATTCACCCCTCCACTTT	CASSDRLVNSPLHF
many	TRBV20-1	TRBJ2-5	.	TGCAGTGCTTGGCGAGAGACCCAGTACTTC	CSAWRETQYF
.	TRBV6-5	TRBJ2-3	TRBD1	TGTGCCAGCAGTTACTCGGGAATCCCACAGGGGGCAGGAGATACGCAGTATTTT	CASSYSGIPQGAGDTQYF
.	TRBV4-3	TRBJ2-3	.	TGCGCCAGCAGCCAAGATGGTTCGGCAGACCTCACAGATACGCAGTATTTT	CASSQDGSADLTDTQYF
few	TRBV10-3	TRBJ1-5	TRBD1	TGTGCCAGTGAAACAGGGGACCCCTATCAGCCCCAGCATTTT	CASETGDPYQPQHF
.	TRBV5-8	TRBJ1-1	.	TGTGCCAGCAGCTTGCACCCCAGGAACACTGAAGCTTTCTTT	CASSLHPRNTEAFF
many	TRBV3-1	TRBJ1-3	.	TGTGCCAGCAGCCAGACAGGACTTATCTCTGGAAACACCATATATTTT	CASSQTGLISGNTIYF
few	TRBV19	TRBJ2-1	.	TGTGCCAGCCGACCAGGGAGCTCCTACAATGAGCAGTTCTTC	CASRPGSSYNEQFF
few	TRBV5-6	TRBJ1-2	TRBD1	TGTGCCAGCAAGGAGACAGGGCTCTATGGCTACACCTTC	CASKETGLYGYTF
many	TRBV4-1	TRBJ2-6	.	TGCGCCAGCAGCCAAGATGCGTTTACTGGGGCCAACGTCCTGACTTTC	CASSQDAFTGANVLTF
few	TRBV29-1	TRBJ2-5	TRBD1	TGCAGCGTTGAATTTCCTGGACAGGGGGATGAGACCCAGTACTTC	CSVEFPGQGDETQYF
many	TRBV7-2	TRBJ1-5	TRBD1	TGTGCCAGCAGCTGGACAGGGGATCAGCCCCAGCATTTT	CASSWTGDQPQHF
few	TRBV5-1	TRBJ2-3	.	TGCGCCAGCAGCTCCGGGGACTGGAAAACAGATACGCAGTATTTT	CASSSGDWKTDTQYF
many	TRBV11-2	TRBJ2-2	.	TGTGCCAGCACCTTAGATCCAGGAGAAAGGAACACCGGGGAGCTGTTTTTT	CASTLDPGERNTGELFF
.	TRBV28	TRBJ1-3	.	TGTGCCAGCAGTTCGACCAAATCACAGAGTTCTGTTGGGTTAGGGGGAAACACCATATATTTT	CASSSTKSQSSVGLGGNTIYF
.	TRBV10-3	TRBJ1-5	.	TGTGCCATCAGTGACCCGAATAGCGGGATGAGCAATCAGCCCCAGCATTTT	CAISDPNSGMSNQPQHF
many	TRBV7-2	TRBJ2-5	.	TGTGCCAGCAGCTCCCGGGTAGCGGAAGAGACCCAGTACTTC	CASSSRVAEETQYF
few	TRBV12-3/TRBV12-4	TRBJ1-2	.	TGTGCCAGCAGTTTACGGCAACTAAACTATGGCTACACCTTC	CASSLRQLNYGYTF
few	TRBV30	TRBJ2-2	.	TGTGCCTGGAGTGTAAAAAGCCCGAACACCGGGGAGCTGTTTTTT	CAWSVKSPNTGELFF
few	TRBV4-3	TRBJ2-1	.	TGCGCCAGCAGCCAAAATGGGTATGAGCAGTTCTTC	CASSQNGYEQFF
.	TRBV7-7	TRBJ2-5	.	TGTGCCAGCAGCTTTCGGGATGGGACCCAGTACTTC	CASSFRDGTQYF
many	TRBV28	TRBJ1-1	.	TGTGCCAGCAGTTTCGCAGTTGGGAGGGGCGAGACTGAAGCTTTCTTT	CASSFAVGRGETEAFF
many	TRBV4-1	TRBJ1-2	TRBD1	TGCGCCAGCAGCCATTACCTCCGGGACAGGGAAAGTGGCTACACCTTC	CASSHYLRDRESGYTF
.	TRBV20-1	TRBJ2-7	TRBD1	TGCAGTGCTAGAGGGGGGACAGTCTCCTACGAGCAGTACTTC	CSARGGTVSYEQYF
many	TRBV20-1	TRBJ1-3	.	TGCAGTGCTAGCCCCCCGGGGGGCTCTGGAAACACCATATATTTT	CSASPPGGSGNTIYF
.	TRBV5-1	TRBJ2-5	.	TGCGCCAGCAGCTTGGCCTCCCTTGAGACCCAGTACTTC	CASSLASLETQYF
many	TRBV29-1	TRBJ2-5	TRBD2	TGCAGCGCGAGGAGGGATTCTAGCGGGGGAGAGACCCAGTACTTC	CSARRDSSGGETQYF